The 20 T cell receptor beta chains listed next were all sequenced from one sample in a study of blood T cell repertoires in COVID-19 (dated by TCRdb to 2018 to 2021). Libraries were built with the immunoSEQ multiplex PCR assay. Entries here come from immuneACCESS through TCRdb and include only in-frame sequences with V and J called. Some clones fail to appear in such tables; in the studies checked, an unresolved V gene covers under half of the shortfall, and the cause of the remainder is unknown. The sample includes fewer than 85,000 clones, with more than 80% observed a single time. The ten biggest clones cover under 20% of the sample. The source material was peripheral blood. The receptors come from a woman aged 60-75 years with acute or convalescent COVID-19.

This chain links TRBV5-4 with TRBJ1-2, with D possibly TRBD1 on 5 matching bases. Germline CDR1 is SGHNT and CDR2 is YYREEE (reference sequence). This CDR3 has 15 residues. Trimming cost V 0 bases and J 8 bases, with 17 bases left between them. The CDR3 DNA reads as TGTGCCAGCAGCTTGGCCACGGTTAGGGGTGAAGGCTACACCTTC. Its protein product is CASSLATVRGEGYTF. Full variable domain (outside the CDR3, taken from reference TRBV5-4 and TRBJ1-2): ETGVTQSPTHLIKTRGQQVTLRCSSQSGHNTVSWYQQALGQGPQFIFQYYREEENGRGNFPPRFSGLQFPNYSSELNVNALELDDSALYLCASSLATVRGEGYTFGSGTRLTVV.

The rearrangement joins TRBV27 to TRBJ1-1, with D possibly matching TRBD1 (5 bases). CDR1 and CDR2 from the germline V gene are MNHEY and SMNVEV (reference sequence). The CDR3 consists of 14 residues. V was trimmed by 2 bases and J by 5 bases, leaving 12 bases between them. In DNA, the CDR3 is TGTGCCAGCAGTTTAGGGGCTTTAGGGACTGAAGCTTTCTTT. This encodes CASSLGALGTEAFF.

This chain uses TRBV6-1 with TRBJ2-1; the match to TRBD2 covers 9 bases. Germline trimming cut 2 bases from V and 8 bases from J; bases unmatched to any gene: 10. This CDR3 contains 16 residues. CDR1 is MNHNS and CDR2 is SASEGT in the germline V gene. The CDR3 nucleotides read TGTGCCAGCAGTGAATATTGGCGGGGGGGCCCCTATGAGCAGTTCTTC. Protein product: CASSEYWRGGPYEQFF.

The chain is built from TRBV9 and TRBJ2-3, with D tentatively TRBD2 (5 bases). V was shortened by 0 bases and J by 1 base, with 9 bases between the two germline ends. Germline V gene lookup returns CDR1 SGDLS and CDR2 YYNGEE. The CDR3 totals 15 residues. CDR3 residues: CASSVVGSGTDTQYF. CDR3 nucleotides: TGTGCCAGCAGCGTAGTAGGTAGCGGCACAGATACGCAGTATTTT.

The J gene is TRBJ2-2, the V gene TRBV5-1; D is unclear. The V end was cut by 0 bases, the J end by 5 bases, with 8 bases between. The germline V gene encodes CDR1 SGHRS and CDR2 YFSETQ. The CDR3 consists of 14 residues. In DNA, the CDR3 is TGCGCCAGCAGCTTGGCCGCGGTTACCGGGGAGCTGTTTTTT. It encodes CASSLAAVTGELFF.

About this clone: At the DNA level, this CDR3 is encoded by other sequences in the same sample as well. The CDR3 nucleotides read TGTGCCAGCAGCTTAGGGACAGCGAACACTGAAGCTTTCTTT. Translation: CASSLGTANTEAFF. The gene calls are TRBV7-9 and TRBJ1-1; maybe TRBD1 (6 bases). Trimming took 1 base from V and 1 from J, leaving 7 bases between them. Germline-derived CDR1 and CDR2 are SEHNR and FQNEAQ (reference sequence). The CDR3 has 14 amino acids.

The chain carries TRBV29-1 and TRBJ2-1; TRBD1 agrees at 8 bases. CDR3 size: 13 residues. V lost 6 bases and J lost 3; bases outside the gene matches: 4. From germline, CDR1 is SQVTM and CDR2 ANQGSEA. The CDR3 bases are TGCAGCGTGGACGGACAGGGCTACAATGAGCAGTTCTTC. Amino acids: CSVDGQGYNEQFF.

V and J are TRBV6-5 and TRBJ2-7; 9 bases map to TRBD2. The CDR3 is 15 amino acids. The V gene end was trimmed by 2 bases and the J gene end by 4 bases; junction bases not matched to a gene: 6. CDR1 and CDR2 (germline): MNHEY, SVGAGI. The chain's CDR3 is CASSYVLAGRYEQYV. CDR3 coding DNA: TGTGCCAGCAGTTACGTGCTAGCGGGGAGGTACGAGCAGTACGTC.

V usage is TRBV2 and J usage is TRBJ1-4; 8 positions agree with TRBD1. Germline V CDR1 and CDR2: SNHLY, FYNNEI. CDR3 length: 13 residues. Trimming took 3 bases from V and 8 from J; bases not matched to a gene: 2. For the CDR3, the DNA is TGTGCCAGCAGTGAGGACAGGGACGAAAAACTGTTTTTT. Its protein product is CASSEDRDEKLFF.

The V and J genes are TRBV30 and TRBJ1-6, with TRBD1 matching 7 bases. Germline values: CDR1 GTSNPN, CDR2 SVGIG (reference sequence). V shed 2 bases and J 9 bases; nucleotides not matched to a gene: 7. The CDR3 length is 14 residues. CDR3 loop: CAWSTGTVPSPLHF. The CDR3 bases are TGTGCCTGGAGTACCGGGACAGTGCCTTCACCCCTCCACTTT.

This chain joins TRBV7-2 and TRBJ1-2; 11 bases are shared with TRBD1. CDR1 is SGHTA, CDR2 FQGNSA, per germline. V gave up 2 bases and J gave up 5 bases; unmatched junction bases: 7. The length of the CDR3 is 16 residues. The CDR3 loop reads CASSLKGQGVNYGYTF. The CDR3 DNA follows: TGTGCCAGCAGCTTAAAGGGACAGGGGGTCAATTATGGCTACACCTTC.

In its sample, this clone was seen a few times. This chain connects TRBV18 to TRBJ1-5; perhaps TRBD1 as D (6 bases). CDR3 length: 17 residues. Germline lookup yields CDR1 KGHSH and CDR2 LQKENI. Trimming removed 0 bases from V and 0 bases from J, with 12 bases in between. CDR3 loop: CASSPPPQGNSNQPQHF. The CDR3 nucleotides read TGTGCCAGCTCACCACCGCCCCAGGGGAATAGCAATCAGCCCCAGCATTTT.

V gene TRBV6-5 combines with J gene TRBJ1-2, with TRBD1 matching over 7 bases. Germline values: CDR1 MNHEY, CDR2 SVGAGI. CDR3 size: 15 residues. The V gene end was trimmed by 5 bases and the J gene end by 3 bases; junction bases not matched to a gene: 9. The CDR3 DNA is TGTGCCAGCAGTCCCGACAGGGCCGGGGACTATGGCTACACCTTC. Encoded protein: CASSPDRAGDYGYTF.

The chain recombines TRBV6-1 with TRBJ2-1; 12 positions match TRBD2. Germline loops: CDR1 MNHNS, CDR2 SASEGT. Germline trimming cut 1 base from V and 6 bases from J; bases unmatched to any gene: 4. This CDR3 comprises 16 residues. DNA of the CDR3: TGTGCCAGCAGTGAAGAGCTAGCGGGGGGGCGCAATGAGCAGTTCTTC. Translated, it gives CASSEELAGGRNEQFF.

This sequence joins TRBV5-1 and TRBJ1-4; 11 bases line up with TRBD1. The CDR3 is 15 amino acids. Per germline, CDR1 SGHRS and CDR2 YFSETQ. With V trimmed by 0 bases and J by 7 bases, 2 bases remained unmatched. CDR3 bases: TGCGCCAGCAGCTTGGCCGGGACAGGGGGTGAAAAACTGTTTTTT. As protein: CASSLAGTGGEKLFF.

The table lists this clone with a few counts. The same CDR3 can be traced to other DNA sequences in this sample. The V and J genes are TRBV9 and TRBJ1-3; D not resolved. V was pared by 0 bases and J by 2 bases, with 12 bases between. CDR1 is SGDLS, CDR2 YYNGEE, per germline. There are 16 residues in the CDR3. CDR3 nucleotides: TGTGCCAGCAGCGTAGAGGAGGGAAGAACTGGAAACACCATATATTTT. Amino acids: CASSVEEGRTGNTIYF.

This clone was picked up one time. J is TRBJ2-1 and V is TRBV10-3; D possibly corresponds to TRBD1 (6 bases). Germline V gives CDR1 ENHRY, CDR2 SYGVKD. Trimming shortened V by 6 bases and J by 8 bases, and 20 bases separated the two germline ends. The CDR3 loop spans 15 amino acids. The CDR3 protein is CAISTGTPFYDEQFF. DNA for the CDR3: TGTGCCATCAGCACCGGGACACCCTTTTACGATGAGCAGTTCTTC.

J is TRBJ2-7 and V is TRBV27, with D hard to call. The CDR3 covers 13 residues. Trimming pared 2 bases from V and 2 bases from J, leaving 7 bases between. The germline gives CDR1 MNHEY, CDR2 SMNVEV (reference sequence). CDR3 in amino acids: CASSLQVAYEQYF. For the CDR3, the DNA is TGTGCCAGCAGTTTACAGGTGGCCTACGAGCAGTACTTC.

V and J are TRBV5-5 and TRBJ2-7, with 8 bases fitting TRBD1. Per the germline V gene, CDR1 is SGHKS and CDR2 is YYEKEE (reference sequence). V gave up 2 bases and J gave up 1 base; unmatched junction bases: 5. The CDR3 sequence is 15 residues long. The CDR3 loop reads CASSLSQGVSYEQYF. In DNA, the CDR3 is TGTGCCAGCAGCTTATCACAGGGGGTATCCTACGAGCAGTACTTC.

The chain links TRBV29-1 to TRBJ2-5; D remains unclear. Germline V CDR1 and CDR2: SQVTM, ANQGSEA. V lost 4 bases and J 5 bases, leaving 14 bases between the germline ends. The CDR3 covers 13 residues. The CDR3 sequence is CSVVPVLLETQYF. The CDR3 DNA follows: TGCAGCGTTGTCCCCGTTTTGTTGGAGACCCAGTACTTC. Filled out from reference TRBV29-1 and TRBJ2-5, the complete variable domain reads SAVISQKPSRDICQRGTSLTIQCQVDSQVTMMFWYRQQPGQSLTLIATANQGSEATYESGFVIDKFPISRPNLTFSTLTVSNMSPEDSSIYLCSVVPVLLETQYFGPGTRLLVL.